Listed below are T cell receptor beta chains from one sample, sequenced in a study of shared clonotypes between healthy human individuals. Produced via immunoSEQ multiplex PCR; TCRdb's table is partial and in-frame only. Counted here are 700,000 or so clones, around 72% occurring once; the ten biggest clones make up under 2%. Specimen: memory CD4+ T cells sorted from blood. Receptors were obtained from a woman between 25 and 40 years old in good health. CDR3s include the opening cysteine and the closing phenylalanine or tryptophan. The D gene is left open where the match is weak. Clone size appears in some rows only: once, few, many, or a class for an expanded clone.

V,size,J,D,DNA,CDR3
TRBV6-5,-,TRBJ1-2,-,TGTGCCAGCAGTTACTCGATCTGGGACTATGGCTACACCTTC,CASSYSIWDYGYTF
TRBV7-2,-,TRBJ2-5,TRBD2,TGTGCCAGCAGCCTCCGACTAGCTGAGACCCAGTACTTC,CASSLRLAETQYF
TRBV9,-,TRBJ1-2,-,TGTGCCAGCAGCCCACACCTCATCGGACGGGGAGCTAACTATGGCTACACCTTC,CASSPHLIGRGANYGYTF
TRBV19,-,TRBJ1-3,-,TGTGCCAGTAGTCCTCGGGACACCCTAGGCAGAAACACCATATATTTT,CASSPRDTLGRNTIYF
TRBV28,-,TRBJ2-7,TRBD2,TGTGCCAGCAGGGGTAGCGGGAGGGCCTTCAACGAGCAGTACTTC,CASRGSGRAFNEQYF
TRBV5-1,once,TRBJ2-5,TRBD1,TGCGCCAGCAGCTTGGCTACAGGGGAAGAGACCCAGTACTTC,CASSLATGEETQYF
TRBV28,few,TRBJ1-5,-,TGTGCCAGCAGACCTCAGGGATATAGCAATCAGCCCCAGCATTTT,CASRPQGYSNQPQHF
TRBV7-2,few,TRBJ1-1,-,TGTGCCAGCAGCTTAGTCAGGGCCAACACTGAAGCTTTCTTT,CASSLVRANTEAFF
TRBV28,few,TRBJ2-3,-,TGTGCCAGCAGTTTATACCCTCCTGGGGCGGGTACAGATACGCAGTATTTT,CASSLYPPGAGTDTQYF
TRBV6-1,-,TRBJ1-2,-,TGTGCCAGCAGTGAAGCGAGCAAGGGAAGTAACTATGGCTACACCTTC,CASSEASKGSNYGYTF
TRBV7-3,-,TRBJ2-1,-,TGTGCCAGCAGCTCCCAGGGTGAGCAGTTCTTC,CASSSQGEQFF
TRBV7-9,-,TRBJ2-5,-,TGTGCCAGCAGCTTAGGTTCTTCAGCACAAGAGACCCAGTACTTC,CASSLGSSAQETQYF
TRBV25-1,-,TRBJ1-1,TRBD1,TGTGCCAGCAGTGGACAGGGGTTCGAAGCTTTCTTT,CASSGQGFEAFF
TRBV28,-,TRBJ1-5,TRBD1,TGTGCCAGCAGAAACAGGGGGAATAGCAATCAGCCCCAGCATTTT,CASRNRGNSNQPQHF
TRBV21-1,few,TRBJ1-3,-,TGTGCCAGCAGCAAAGCCCGGGCTAGCTCTGGAAACACCATATATTTT,CASSKARASSGNTIYF
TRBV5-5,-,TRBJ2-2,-,TGTGCCAGCAGCTTGCCTGGGGCGATAGGCGGGGAGCTGTTTTTT,CASSLPGAIGGELFF
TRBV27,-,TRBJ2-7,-,TGTGCCAGCAGTTTTAGGGGATGGTACGAGCAGTACTTC,CASSFRGWYEQYF
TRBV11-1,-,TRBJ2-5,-,TGTGCCAGCAGCAAGACTAATCGGGATTCCCAGTACTTC,CASSKTNRDSQYF
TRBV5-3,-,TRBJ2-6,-,TGTGCCAGAAGTTCTCGACGACCAGTACTCTCTGGGGCCAACGTCCTGACTTTC,CARSSRRPVLSGANVLTF
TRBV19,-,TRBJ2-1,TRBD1,TGTGCCAGTAGTAAATTATCCGGGACAGGGATCAATGAGCAGTTCTTC,CASSKLSGTGINEQFF
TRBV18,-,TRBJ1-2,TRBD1,TGTGCCAGTTCCGCAGGAGCTTTACGACCGGGACAGGGACCCTATGGCTACACCTTC,CASSAGALRPGQGPYGYTF
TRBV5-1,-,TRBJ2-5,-,TGCGCCAGCAGCTTGGGGGACACCAGTCTCAGAGAGACCCAGTACTTC,CASSLGDTSLRETQYF
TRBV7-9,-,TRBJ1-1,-,TGTGCCTCCATGGGGCAGGGCGGCACTGAAGCTTTCTTT,CASMGQGGTEAFF
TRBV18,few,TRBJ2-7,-,TGTGCCAGCTCCCCCGGAACGGGGCGGGAGCAGTACTTC,CASSPGTGREQYF
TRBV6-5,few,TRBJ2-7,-,TGTGCCAGCCGGGACCGTCGGTCCTACGAGCAGTACTTC,CASRDRRSYEQYF
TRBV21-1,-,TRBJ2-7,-,TGTGCCAGCGGCTTGACTTTGACCTACGAGCAGTACTTC,CASGLTLTYEQYF
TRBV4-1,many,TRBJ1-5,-,TGCGCCAGCAGCCAAGGGAGCATCGGCAATCAGCCCCAGCATTTT,CASSQGSIGNQPQHF
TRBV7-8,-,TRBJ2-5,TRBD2,TGTGCCAGCAGCTTAGTTCCTAGCGGGAGCGGCAATCAAGAGACCCAGTACTTC,CASSLVPSGSGNQETQYF
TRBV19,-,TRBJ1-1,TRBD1,TGTGCCAGTAGTATAGCAGGGGGAGTGAACACTGAAGCTTTCTTT,CASSIAGGVNTEAFF
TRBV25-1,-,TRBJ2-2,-,TGTGCCAGCGCACCGATGAACAGAAGAGGGTCCGGGGAGCTGTTTTTT,CASAPMNRRGSGELFF
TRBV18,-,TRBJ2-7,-,TGTGCCAGCTCACACGGGGGTACCTACGAGCAGTACTTC,CASSHGGTYEQYF
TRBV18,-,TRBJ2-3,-,TGTGCCAGCTCACCAGGAGTCGAAGATACGCAGTATTTT,CASSPGVEDTQYF
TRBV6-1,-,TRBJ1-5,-,TGTGCCAGCAGTGAAGCAAAGGATCAGCCCCAGCATTTT,CASSEAKDQPQHF
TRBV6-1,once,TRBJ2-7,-,TGTGCCAGCAGGTTGGATCTCTCTCGCGACGAGCAGTACTTC,CASRLDLSRDEQYF
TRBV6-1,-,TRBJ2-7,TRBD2,TGTGCCAGCAGTGGGATAGCGGGTGGCGAGCAGTACTTC,CASSGIAGGEQYF
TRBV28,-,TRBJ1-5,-,TGTGCCAGCAGTTTATCCCTCTCTAGTCAGCCCCAGCATTTT,CASSLSLSSQPQHF
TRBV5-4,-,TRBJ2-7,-,TGTGCCAGCAGCTTGTTTTCGGCGGGACGGTACGAGCAGTACTTC,CASSLFSAGRYEQYF
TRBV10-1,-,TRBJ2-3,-,TGCGCCAGCAGCCACGGTGGTAGGGAGGGCACAGATACGCAGTATTTT,CASSHGGREGTDTQYF
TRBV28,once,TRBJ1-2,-,TGTGCCAGCAGTTCCTTAGGTGGGCGGGCTGGCTACACCTTC,CASSSLGGRAGYTF
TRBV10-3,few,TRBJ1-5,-,TGTGCCATCAGTGAGGCACAGGGAGGAAGCAATCAGCCCCAGCATTTT,CAISEAQGGSNQPQHF
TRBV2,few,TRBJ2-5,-,TGTGCCAGCAGTGGAGGGCAGAGGGGAGAGACCCAGTACTTC,CASSGGQRGETQYF
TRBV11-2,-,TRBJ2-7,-,TGTGCCAGCAGCTTAGATGGAACAGGCCGGGTCTACGAGCAGTACTTC,CASSLDGTGRVYEQYF
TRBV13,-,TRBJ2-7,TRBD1,TGTGCCAGCAGCCTCCGAGGACAGGGGGCCTACGAGCAGTACTTC,CASSLRGQGAYEQYF
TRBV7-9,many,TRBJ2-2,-,TGTGCCAGCAGAGCAGGGACGAACACCGGGGAGCTGTTTTTT,CASRAGTNTGELFF
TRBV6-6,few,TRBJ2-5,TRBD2,TGTGCCAGCGGCGGGGGAGAGACCCAGTACTTC,CASGGGETQYF
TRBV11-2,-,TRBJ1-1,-,TGTGCCAGCAGCTTCGCGGGCTGGGGAGCTTTCTTT,CASSFAGWGAFF
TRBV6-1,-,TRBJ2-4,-,TGTGCCAGCAGGGGGGGAGCCAAAAACATTCAGTACTTC,CASRGGAKNIQYF
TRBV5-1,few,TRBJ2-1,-,TGCGCCAGCAGCTCCCGGGGACAAGGGGGTTTGTCCCGCAATGAGCAGTTCTTC,CASSSRGQGGLSRNEQFF
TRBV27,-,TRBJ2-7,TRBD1,TGTGCCAGCAGTTTAAAGCCTCAGGGGGCGGGGTCCTACGAGCAGTACTTC,CASSLKPQGAGSYEQYF
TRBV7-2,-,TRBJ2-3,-,TGTGCCAGCAGCTTAGTGCAGGGTGCGAGCACAGATACGCAGTATTTT,CASSLVQGASTDTQYF
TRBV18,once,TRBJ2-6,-,TGTGCCAGCTCACCACGACCTTTATATGAGACCTCTGGGGCCAACGTCCTGACTTTC,CASSPRPLYETSGANVLTF
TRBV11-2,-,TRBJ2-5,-,TGTGCCAGCAGCTTAGGGACCAGCGTAGAGACCCAGTACTTC,CASSLGTSVETQYF
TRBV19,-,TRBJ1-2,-,TGTGCCAGTCAGTCGGGGAGGGACTTTACCTTCTATGGCTACACCTTC,CASQSGRDFTFYGYTF
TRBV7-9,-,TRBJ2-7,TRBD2,TGTGCCAGCAGCCTCGGGACTAGCGCCGAGCAGTACTTC,CASSLGTSAEQYF
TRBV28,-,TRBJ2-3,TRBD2,TGTGCCAGCAGCCCCTACGCTCGACTAGCGGGAGGAAATGGAACTAGCACAGATACGCAGTATTTT,CASSPYARLAGGNGTSTDTQYF
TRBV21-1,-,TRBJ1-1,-,TGTGCCAGCAGCAAAGAGACAGGGTTCGAGACTGAAGCTTTCTTT,CASSKETGFETEAFF
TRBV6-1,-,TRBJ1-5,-,TGTGCCAGCAGTGTAGAGGTCGATCAGCCCCAGCATTTT,CASSVEVDQPQHF
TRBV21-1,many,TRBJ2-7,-,TGTGCCAGCAGTGTAAACCGGGACAAGAGCTCCTACGAGCAGTACTTC,CASSVNRDKSSYEQYF
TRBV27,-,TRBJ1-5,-,TGTGCCAGCAGTTTATACCCAGGGTCGAGCAATCAGCCCCAGCATTTT,CASSLYPGSSNQPQHF
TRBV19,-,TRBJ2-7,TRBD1,TGTGCCAGTAGTATGGACAGGCTCAACGAGCAGTACTTC,CASSMDRLNEQYF